A single sample gave rise to the 21 T cell receptor beta chains below, sequenced in a study of blood T cell repertoires in COVID-19. Assay used: immunoSEQ multiplex PCR; TCRdb lists only in-frame clones, some missing. This table has about 220,000 clones, approximately 80% appearing once. Material for sequencing was peripheral blood. These receptor sequences come from a human donor in a cohort sampled during active COVID-19.

The chain carries TRBV3-1 (or the pseudogene TRBV3-2) and TRBJ2-7; perhaps TRBD1 as D (5 bases). Trimming took 0 bases from V and 5 from J, leaving 14 bases between them. The CDR3 length is 15 residues. In germline, CDR1 is LGHDT, CDR2 YNNKEL (reference sequence). This chain's CDR3 is CASSQDRAVTNEQYF. In nucleotides, the CDR3 is TGTGCCAGCAGCCAAGACAGGGCGGTAACGAACGAGCAGTACTTC.

The genes are TRBV5-1 and TRBJ2-3; tentatively, D is TRBD2 (6 bases). Looked up from germline, CDR1 is SGHRS and CDR2 is YFSETQ. The CDR3 length is 14 residues. Trimming left V 4 bases short and J 6 bases short, with 15 bases between. As DNA, the CDR3 is TGCGCCAGCAGCCGGATCAGGCGGGGCGATACGCAGTATTTT. Its translation: CASSRIRRGDTQYF.

The chain links TRBV10-3 to TRBJ1-2; 10 bases agree with TRBD1. The V and J ends lost 6 bases and 4 bases, in that order; junction bases with no gene match: 8. The V gene's germline CDR1 is ENHRY and CDR2 SYGVKD. The CDR3 spans 15 residues. The CDR3 nucleotides read TGTGCCATCAGCATCGGGACAGGGGTCCTCTATGGCTACACCTTC. This codes for CAISIGTGVLYGYTF.

The chain employs TRBV6-4 and TRBJ2-5, with 8 bases matching TRBD1. Losses at the gene ends were 0 bases for V and 4 bases for J; bases not matched to a gene: 13. There are 18 residues in the CDR3. CDR1 MRHNA and CDR2 SNTAGT come from the germline V gene. In DNA, the CDR3 is TGTGCCAGCAGTGACTCGGTGGGGGAACAGGGGGTAAGAGAGACCCAGTACTTC. Translating gives CASSDSVGEQGVRETQYF.

The J gene is TRBJ2-1, the V gene TRBV7-9, with D perhaps TRBD2 (5 bases). Trimming pared 6 bases from V and 14 bases from J, leaving 17 bases between. From germline, CDR1 is SEHNR and CDR2 FQNEAQ (reference sequence). CDR3 length: 12 amino acids. The CDR3 DNA follows: TGTGCCAGCAGTGAAGGAGTGACGGAGGAGTTCTTC. Its translation is CASSEGVTEEFF.

The chain couples TRBV19 to TRBJ1-4; 7 bases map to TRBD1. In germline, CDR1 is LNHDA, CDR2 SQIVND (reference sequence). CDR3 length equals 16 residues. Trimming removed 5 bases from V and 3 bases from J; junction bases left unmatched: 9. CDR3 loop: CASSVDRSSANEKLFF. CDR3 bases: TGTGCCAGTAGTGTGGACAGGAGCTCGGCTAATGAAAAACTGTTTTTT. The whole variable domain, remainder taken from reference TRBV19 and TRBJ1-4, is DGGITQSPKYLFRKEGQNVTLSCEQNLNHDAMYWYRQDPGQGLRLIYYSQIVNDFQKGDIAEGYSVSREKKESFPLTVTSAQKNPTAFYLCASSVDRSSANEKLFFGSGTQLSVL.

This clone was seen once. The CDR3 DNA sequence: TGTGCCAGCAGTCCCGGGGGTCATAGCAATCAGCCCCAGCATTTT. Encoded protein: CASSPGGHSNQPQHF. The rearrangement joins TRBV6-5 to TRBJ1-5; a possible D gene is TRBD1 (5 bases). Trimming stripped 5 bases from V and 0 bases from J, with 11 bases between. Germline V gene data show CDR1 as MNHEY and CDR2 as SVGAGI. This CDR3 is built from 15 residues.

The rearrangement joins TRBV11-3 to TRBJ1-5; D might be TRBD1 (6 bases). The CDR3 has 19 residues. The germline V gene has CDR1 SGHNT and CDR2 YENEEA. V was clipped by 1 base and J by 0 bases, with 19 bases between them. CDR3 protein: CASSLGRGGGVYSNQPQHF. CDR3 in DNA: TGTGCCAGCAGCTTAGGCAGAGGGGGGGGCGTTTATAGCAATCAGCCCCAGCATTTT.

This clone has ten or more counts. Germline is not matched at one junction end, which may reflect a read error. This sequence joins TRBV5-5 and TRBJ2-7; TRBD1 might be the D (6 bases). The CDR3 length is 12 residues. Germline lookup yields CDR1 SGHKS and CDR2 YYEKEE (reference sequence). CDR3 nucleotides: TGTGCCAGCAGCTCCATGGGATCAACAGGGCAATTC. It is translated as CASSSMGSTGQF.

Details on this clone: A read error may account for a junction end that differs from germline. The same CDR3 arises from other DNA sequences in this sample as well. V usage is TRBV12-3 or TRBV12-4 and J usage is TRBJ1-1; perhaps TRBD1 as D (6 bases). The CDR3 is made up of 13 amino acids. CDR3 sequence reads: CASSLAQGAEAFF. Written as DNA, the CDR3 is TGTGCTAGCAGTTTAGCACAGGGCGCTGAAGCTTTCTTT.

The gene calls are TRBV10-3 and TRBJ2-1; 10 positions agree with TRBD2. The CDR3 length is 13 residues. Trimming removed 7 bases from V and 9 bases from J; junction bases left unmatched: 6. The germline V gene encodes CDR1 ENHRY and CDR2 SYGVKD. The CDR3 sequence: CAIISGRLGEQFF. The CDR3 DNA is TGTGCCATCATTAGCGGGAGGCTCGGTGAGCAGTTCTTC.

This clone has more than one count but fewer than ten. This rearrangement joins TRBV19 to TRBJ2-7; D might be TRBD2 (6 bases). This CDR3 is built from 16 residues. Germline V CDR1 and CDR2: LNHDA, SQIVND (reference sequence). Trimming cost V 5 bases and J 0 bases, with 17 bases left between them. The CDR3 coding sequence is TGTGCCAGTAGTGCTATCAGTAACGGGGGCTCCTACGAGCAGTACTTC. Encoded protein: CASSAISNGGSYEQYF.

This clone was found a few times. The chain has TRBV29-1 and TRBJ2-1, with 12 bases matching TRBD2. The J segment lost 7 bases and the V segment lost 7 bases, leaving 8 bases of the junction unmatched. The CDR3 consists of 14 residues. CDR1 and CDR2 from the germline V gene are SQVTM and ANQGSEA. The CDR3 loop reads CSGVTTSGGNEQFF. The CDR3 region has the DNA TGCAGCGGCGTTACGACTAGCGGGGGTAATGAGCAGTTCTTC.

The chain carries TRBV28 and TRBJ2-7, with 11 bases that match TRBD1. Germline V gene lookup returns CDR1 MDHEN and CDR2 SYDVKM. CDR3 length: 15 amino acids. With V trimmed by 10 bases and J by 1 base, 9 bases remained unmatched. Here the CDR3 reads CATYTGTGGSYEQYF. In DNA, the CDR3 is TGTGCCACCTATACCGGGACAGGGGGATCCTACGAGCAGTACTTC.

J is TRBJ1-3 and V is TRBV2, with 7 bases aligning to TRBD1. Per germline, CDR1 SNHLY and CDR2 FYNNEI. This CDR3 is 15 amino acids long. With 3 bases clipped from V and 0 bases from J, the junction kept 2 bases outside the gene matches. In DNA, the CDR3 is TGTGCCAGCAGTGATGACAGGGTCTCTGGAAACACCATATATTTT. Translated, it gives CASSDDRVSGNTIYF.

This chain links TRBV14 with TRBJ2-5; 10 nucleotides match TRBD1. Trimming took 3 bases from V and 5 from J; bases not matched to a gene: 6. The CDR3 covers 15 residues. Germline V CDR1 and CDR2: SGHDN, FVKESK. The CDR3 loop reads CASSHRQGAGETQYF. CDR3 in DNA: TGTGCCAGCAGCCACCGACAGGGGGCCGGGGAGACCCAGTACTTC.

The rearrangement links TRBV3-1 (or the pseudogene TRBV3-2) to TRBJ1-6; perhaps TRBD1 as D (6 bases). The germline V and J ends were trimmed by 4 bases and 0 bases, with 13 bases remaining between them. The CDR3 spans 17 residues. Germline V gene lookup returns CDR1 LGHDT and CDR2 YNNKEL (reference sequence). The CDR3 DNA sequence: TGTGCCAGCAGCCTCGATGGGGGGGCCTCCTATAATTCACCCCTCCACTTT. This gives the protein CASSLDGGASYNSPLHF.

V is TRBV9 and J is TRBJ1-3; 7 positions agree with TRBD1. J was trimmed by 0 bases and V by 3 bases; bases with no gene match: 9. The V gene's germline CDR1 is SGDLS and CDR2 YYNGEE. The CDR3 is 17 residues long. Here the CDR3 DNA reads TGTGCCAGCAGCGCCCGGGACAGTTTCAGCTCTGGAAACACCATATATTTT. This translates into CASSARDSFSSGNTIYF.

This clone was observed once. The J gene is TRBJ1-2, the V gene TRBV27; the D gene is possibly TRBD1 (5 bases). V shed 5 bases and J shed 8 bases, with 21 bases lying between them. The CDR3 is 15 residues long. Germline-derived CDR1 and CDR2 are MNHEY and SMNVEV (reference sequence). In nucleotides, the CDR3 is TGTGCCAGCAGTCTACATATCGACAGAGACAAGGGCTACACCTTC. Translation gives CASSLHIDRDKGYTF.

J is TRBJ2-5 and V is TRBV15; 7 bases map to TRBD1. V lost 3 bases, J lost 3 bases, and 1 base stayed unmatched. From germline, CDR1 is LNHNV and CDR2 YYDKDF (reference sequence). The CDR3 loop spans 13 amino acids. The CDR3 is CATSRQGEETQYF. The CDR3 nucleotides read TGTGCCACCAGCAGGCAGGGGGAAGAGACCCAGTACTTC.

This clone was detected once. The chain recombines TRBV28 with TRBJ1-3, with D unclear. V was pared by 4 bases and J by 6 bases, with 13 bases between. CDR1 is MDHEN, CDR2 SYDVKM, per germline. This CDR3 is built from 14 residues. The CDR3 is CASSSFRVQNTIYF. The CDR3 coding sequence is TGTGCCAGCAGTTCGTTCCGGGTCCAAAACACCATATATTTT.